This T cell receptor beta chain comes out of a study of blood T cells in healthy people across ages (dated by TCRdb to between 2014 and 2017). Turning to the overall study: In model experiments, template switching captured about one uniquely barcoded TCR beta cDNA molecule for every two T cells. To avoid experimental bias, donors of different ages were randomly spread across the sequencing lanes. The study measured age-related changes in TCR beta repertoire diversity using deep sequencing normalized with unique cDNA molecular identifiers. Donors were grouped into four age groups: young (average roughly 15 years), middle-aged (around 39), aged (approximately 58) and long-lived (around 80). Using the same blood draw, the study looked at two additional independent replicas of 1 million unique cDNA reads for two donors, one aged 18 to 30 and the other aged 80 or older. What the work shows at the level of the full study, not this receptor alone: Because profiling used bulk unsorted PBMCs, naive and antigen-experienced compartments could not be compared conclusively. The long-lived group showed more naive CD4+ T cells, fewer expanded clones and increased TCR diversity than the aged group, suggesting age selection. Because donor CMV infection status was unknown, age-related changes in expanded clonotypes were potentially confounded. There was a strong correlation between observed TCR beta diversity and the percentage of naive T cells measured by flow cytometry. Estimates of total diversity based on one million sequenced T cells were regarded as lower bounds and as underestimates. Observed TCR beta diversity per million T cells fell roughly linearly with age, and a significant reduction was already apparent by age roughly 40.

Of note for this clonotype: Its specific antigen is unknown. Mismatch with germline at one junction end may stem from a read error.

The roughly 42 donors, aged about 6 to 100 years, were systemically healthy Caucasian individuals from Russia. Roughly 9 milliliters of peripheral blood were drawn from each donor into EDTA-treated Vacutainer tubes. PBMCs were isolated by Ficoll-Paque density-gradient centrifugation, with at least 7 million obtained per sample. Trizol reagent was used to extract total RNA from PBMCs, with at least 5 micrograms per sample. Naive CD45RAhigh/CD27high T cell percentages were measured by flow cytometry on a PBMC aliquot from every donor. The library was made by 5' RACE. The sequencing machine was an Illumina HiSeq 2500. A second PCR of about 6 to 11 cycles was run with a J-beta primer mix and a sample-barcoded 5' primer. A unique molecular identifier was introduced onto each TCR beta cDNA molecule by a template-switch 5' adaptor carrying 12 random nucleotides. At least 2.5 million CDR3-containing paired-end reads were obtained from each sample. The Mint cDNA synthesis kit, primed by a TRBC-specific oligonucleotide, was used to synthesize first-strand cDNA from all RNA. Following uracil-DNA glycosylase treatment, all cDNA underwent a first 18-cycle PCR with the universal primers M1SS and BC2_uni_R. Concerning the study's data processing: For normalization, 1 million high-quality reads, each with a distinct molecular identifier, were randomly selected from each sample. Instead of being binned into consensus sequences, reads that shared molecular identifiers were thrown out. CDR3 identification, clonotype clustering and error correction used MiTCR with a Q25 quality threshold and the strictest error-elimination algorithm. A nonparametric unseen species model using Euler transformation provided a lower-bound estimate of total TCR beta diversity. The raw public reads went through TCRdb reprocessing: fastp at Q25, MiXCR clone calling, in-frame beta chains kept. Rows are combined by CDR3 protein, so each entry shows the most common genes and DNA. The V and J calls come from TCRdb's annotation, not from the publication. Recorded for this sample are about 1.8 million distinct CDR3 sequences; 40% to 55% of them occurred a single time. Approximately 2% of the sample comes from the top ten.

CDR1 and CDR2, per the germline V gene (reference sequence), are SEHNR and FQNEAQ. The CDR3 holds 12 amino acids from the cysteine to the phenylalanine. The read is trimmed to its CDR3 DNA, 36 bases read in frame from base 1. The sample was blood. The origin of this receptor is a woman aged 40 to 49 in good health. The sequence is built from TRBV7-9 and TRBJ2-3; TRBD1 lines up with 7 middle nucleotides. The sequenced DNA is TGTGCCAGCAGCCCAGGGACAGATACGCGGTATTTT. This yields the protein CASSPGTDTRYF.